A selection of T cell receptor beta chains follows, all from one sample in a study of cytomegalovirus exposure and HLA in healthy donors. The protocol was immunoSEQ multiplex PCR, while the TCRdb copy is restricted to in-frame clones and leaves out a portion. Here the sample spans under 150,000 clones, about four fifths being singletons. The sample was PBMCs. The receptors originated from a middle-aged woman in good health and CMV-seronegative. CDR3s include the opening cysteine and the closing phenylalanine or tryptophan. D genes are given only for firm matches. Part of the rows lack a size; the others show once, few, many or a class for expanded clones.

TRBJ2-7 | TRBV28 | 18 | NA | TRBD2 | TGTGCCAGCAGTCTCTTCAGGACTAGCGGGAGGGGTGCCTACGAGCAGTACTTC | CASSLFRTSGRGAYEQYF
TRBJ2-2 | TRBV10-1 | 19 | NA | TRBD2 | TGCGCCAGCAGTGAGTCGAAGCGGTGTCGCGGGAGGGTTCCCGGGGAGCTGTTTTTT | CASSESKRCRGRVPGELFF
TRBJ2-3 | TRBV5-1 | 15 | once | NA | TGCGCCAGCAGCTTGGAACAGCTAAGCACAGATACGCAGTATTTT | CASSLEQLSTDTQYF
TRBJ2-7 | TRBV11-2 | 19 | NA | TRBD2 | TGTGCCAGCAGCCTACAGACTAGCGTCTTACCGGGGGCCCTCTACGAGCAGTACTTC | CASSLQTSVLPGALYEQYF
TRBJ1-3 | TRBV6-4 | 15 | NA | NA | TGTGCCACCCAACACCCGGACAGTTCTGGAAACACCATATATTTT | CATQHPDSSGNTIYF
TRBJ1-4 | TRBV5-1 | 16 | NA | NA | TGCGCCAGCAGCTTAGGCGGCGCAACAACTAATGAAAAACTGTTTTTT | CASSLGGATTNEKLFF
TRBJ2-2 | TRBV28 | 14 | NA | NA | TGTGCCAGCTCGGCGGGGAGTCGGACCGGGGAGCTGTTTTTT | CASSAGSRTGELFF
TRBJ2-2 | TRBV6-5 | 15 | NA | TRBD2 | TGTGCCAGCAGTTGGGCTAGCGGAGTCACCGGGGAGCTGTTTTTT | CASSWASGVTGELFF
TRBJ2-7 | TRBV4-2 | 17 | NA | NA | TGTGCCAGCAGCCAGCCCAACTATGGTAGGGGGACCTACGAGCAGTACTTC | CASSQPNYGRGTYEQYF
TRBJ2-3 | TRBV28 | 17 | once | TRBD2 | TGTGCCAGCAGTAAACTAGCGGGCGGGATTAGCACAGATACGCAGTATTTT | CASSKLAGGISTDTQYF
TRBJ1-3 | TRBV14 | 14 | NA | TRBD1 | TGTGCCAGCAGCCGACAGGGAGCTGGAAACACCATATATTTT | CASSRQGAGNTIYF
TRBJ1-6 | TRBV6-4 | 16 | NA | NA | TGTGCCAGCACCTTAGTCCAGGGAACCCATAATTCACCCCTCCACTTT | CASTLVQGTHNSPLHF
TRBJ1-5 | TRBV18 | 14 | NA | TRBD1 | TGTGCCAGCTCACCCACAGGGGGGGATCAGCCCCAGCATTTT | CASSPTGGDQPQHF
TRBJ2-7 | TRBV7-2 | 15 | NA | TRBD2 | TGTGCCAGCAGCTTAACTCTAGCGGGAGGTTACGAGCAGTACTTC | CASSLTLAGGYEQYF
TRBJ1-5 | TRBV19 | 11 | NA | NA | TGTGCCAGTAGTTTACAGGGGCCCCAGCATTTT | CASSLQGPQHF
TRBJ2-3 | TRBV6-1 | 15 | NA | NA | TGTGCCAGCAGTGTCTTTGCGGCAAACACAGATACGCAGTATTTT | CASSVFAANTDTQYF
TRBJ2-5 | TRBV9 | 14 | NA | TRBD2 | TGTGCCAGCTCTACTAGCGGGAGGCCAGAGACCCAGTACTTC | CASSTSGRPETQYF
TRBJ1-1 | TRBV10-3 | 14 | NA | TRBD1 | TGTGCCATCCGGACAGGGGGCGCGAACACTGAAGCTTTCTTT | CAIRTGGANTEAFF
TRBJ2-1 | TRBV9 | 15 | NA | TRBD2 | TGTGCCAGCGCGCGAATAGCGGGAGAGGGCTATGAGCAGTTCTTC | CASARIAGEGYEQFF
TRBJ1-2 | TRBV9 | 15 | NA | TRBD1 | TGTGCCAGCAGCCCTATTGGGACAGGGGGCGATGGCTACACCTTC | CASSPIGTGGDGYTF
TRBJ1-1 | TRBV7-2 | 13 | few | NA | TGTGCCAGCAGCCCCCGGGGGGACACTGAAGCTTTCTTT | CASSPRGDTEAFF
TRBJ2-3 | TRBV5-1 | 14 | few | NA | TGCGCCAGCAGCGTGACAGACCAAGCAGATACGCAGTATTTT | CASSVTDQADTQYF
TRBJ2-3 | TRBV29-1 | 15 | NA | NA | TGCAGCGTTGAAGTTCAAGATGAGGGCACAGATACGCAGTATTTT | CSVEVQDEGTDTQYF
TRBJ1-3 | TRBV15 | 14 | few | TRBD1 | TGTGCCACCAGCACAGGGGGTATAGGAAACACCATATATTTT | CATSTGGIGNTIYF
TRBJ2-7 | TRBV4-3 | 17 | few | TRBD1 | TGCGCCAGCAGCCAAGGGAGGACAGGGACTTACTCCTACGAGCAGTACTTC | CASSQGRTGTYSYEQYF
TRBJ1-1 | TRBV5-4 | 12 | NA | TRBD1 | TGTGCCAGCAGCTCCCGGGACAGTGGTGCTTTCTTT | CASSSRDSGAFF
TRBJ2-6 | TRBV2 | 14 | NA | NA | TGTGCCAGCAGTGATTACTCTGGGGCCAACGTCCTGACTTTC | CASSDYSGANVLTF
TRBJ1-1 | TRBV28 | 16 | NA | NA | TGTGCCAGCAGTCGCGGCCCATATGGATTGAACACTGAAGCTTTCTTT | CASSRGPYGLNTEAFF
TRBJ2-5 | TRBV7-9 | 15 | few | TRBD1 | TGTGCCAGCAGCTTAGATGGGACAGGCCAAGAGACCCAGTACTTC | CASSLDGTGQETQYF
TRBJ2-3 | TRBV6-5 | 15 | NA | NA | TGTGCCAGCAACCGACTAGGGGCTAGCACAGATACGCAGTATTTT | CASNRLGASTDTQYF
TRBJ1-1 | TRBV5-6 | 12 | few | TRBD1 | TGTGCCAGCAGCTTGGGGTCAGGGGGAGCTTTCTTT | CASSLGSGGAFF
TRBJ1-5 | TRBV6-5 | 14 | NA | NA | TGTGCCAGCAGTTACTCAGGGGTTCGTCAGCCCCAGCATTTT | CASSYSGVRQPQHF
TRBJ1-2 | TRBV5-6 | 16 | NA | TRBD1 | TGTGCCAGCAGCTTGGGGGACAGGGGGTATAACTATGGCTACACCTTC | CASSLGDRGYNYGYTF
TRBJ2-5 | TRBV10-3 | 13 | once | NA | TGTGCCATCAGTGTATCCGAGGGAGAGACCCAGTACTTC | CAISVSEGETQYF
TRBJ2-1 | TRBV4-1 | 16 | NA | TRBD1 | TGCGCCAGCAGCCAAGATCGACAGGGGGGCTACAATGAGCAGTTCTTC | CASSQDRQGGYNEQFF
TRBJ1-6 | TRBV27 | 16 | NA | TRBD1 | TGTGCCAGCAGTTTGGGACAGGGGAACTATAATTCACCCCTCCACTTT | CASSLGQGNYNSPLHF
TRBJ1-3 | TRBV7-9 | 16 | few | TRBD1 | TGTGCCAGCAGCCTACAGACAGGGGTGTCTGGAAACACCATATATTTT | CASSLQTGVSGNTIYF
TRBJ1-3 | TRBV27 | 17 | NA | NA | TGTGCCAGCAGCCCACGGGGGGGACCCTTCTCTGGAAACACCATATATTTT | CASSPRGGPFSGNTIYF
TRBJ2-5 | TRBV5-1 | 14 | NA | TRBD1 | TGCGCCAGCAGCCCGGGACAGGGGCTTCGGGGCCAGTACTTC | CASSPGQGLRGQYF
TRBJ1-5 | TRBV18 | 15 | few | TRBD1 | TGTGCCAGCTCACCATTCGGGACAGGGGTCCAGCCCCAGCATTTT | CASSPFGTGVQPQHF
TRBJ1-5 | TRBV6-1 | 13 | NA | NA | TGTGCCAGCAGTCAACTGAGGGATCAGCCCCAGCATTTT | CASSQLRDQPQHF
TRBJ2-7 | TRBV5-4 | 17 | once | TRBD1 | TGTGCCAGCAGCCCCCAAGCCCCCACAGGGGGCTCCTACGAGCAGTACTTC | CASSPQAPTGGSYEQYF
TRBJ1-2 | TRBV7-8 | 15 | NA | TRBD1 | TGTGCCAGCATCGACAGGGGCTCATTTAGCTATGGCTACACCTTC | CASIDRGSFSYGYTF
TRBJ1-3 | TRBV27 | 15 | NA | TRBD1 | TGTGCCAGCAGTCCGCGGACAGGGGGTGGAAACACCATATATTTT | CASSPRTGGGNTIYF